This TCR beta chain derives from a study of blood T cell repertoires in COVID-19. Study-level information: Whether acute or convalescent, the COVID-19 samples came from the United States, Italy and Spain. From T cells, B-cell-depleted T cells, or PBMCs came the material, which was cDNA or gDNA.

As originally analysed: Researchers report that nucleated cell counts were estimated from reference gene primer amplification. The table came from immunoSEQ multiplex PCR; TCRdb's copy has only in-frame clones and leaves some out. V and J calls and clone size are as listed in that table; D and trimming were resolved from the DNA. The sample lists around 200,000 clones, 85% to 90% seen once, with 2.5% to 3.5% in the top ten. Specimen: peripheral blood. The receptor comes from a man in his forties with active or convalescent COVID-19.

The CDR3 DNA is TGTGCCAGCAGCTTGAGCCCCCAAGCTAACTATGGCTACACCTTC. Translating it yields CASSLSPQANYGYTF. V is TRBV5-5 and J is TRBJ1-2; D unresolved. Germline V gene lookup returns CDR1 SGHKS and CDR2 YYEKEE (reference sequence). V lost 1 base and J lost 0, with 10 bases in between. The CDR3 sequence is 15 residues long.